The 32 T cell receptor beta chains below come from one sample, sequenced in a study of blood T cell repertoires in COVID-19. The table came from immunoSEQ multiplex PCR; TCRdb's copy has only in-frame clones and leaves some out. This table holds 250,000 to 350,000 clones, roughly 85% found once. The sequenced sample consisted of PBMCs or T cells enriched from blood (not recorded which). Every receptor here comes from a woman aged 40 to 50 who had recovered from COVID-19.

The chain recombines TRBV7-2 with TRBJ2-7; 11 bases match TRBD2. The germline V gene encodes CDR1 SGHTA and CDR2 FQGNSA. V dropped 4 bases and J dropped 3; count of bases not matched to a gene: 11. CDR3 length: 17 residues. As DNA, the CDR3 is TGTGCCAGCAGCTCCGACTCGACTAGCGGGACATACTACGAGCAGTACTTC. Translated, it gives CASSSDSTSGTYYEQYF.

In nucleotides, the CDR3 is TGTGCCAGCAGTTTAAGTGCAGGAACAGATACGCAGTATTTT. Translation: CASSLSAGTDTQYF. The V gene is TRBV27, the J gene TRBJ2-3; no definite D call. This CDR3 region has 14 residues. V was trimmed by 2 bases and J by 3 bases, leaving 9 bases between them. Germline values: CDR1 MNHEY, CDR2 SMNVEV (reference sequence).

The chain uses TRBV2 and TRBJ1-6; TRBD1 is a possible D gene (6 bases). V dropped 11 bases and J dropped 3 bases, with 11 bases sitting between them. CDR3 length: 13 residues. Germline V gives CDR1 SNHLY, CDR2 FYNNEI. The CDR3, as DNA: TGTGCCGGAGGACAGTTCTATAATTCACCCCTCCACTTT. Its protein product is CAGGQFYNSPLHF.

In its sample, this clone was seen once. The CDR3 DNA reads as TGTGCCAGCAGTCACACAACAGGGGAAGGCTACGAGCAGTACTTC. It translates to CASSHTTGEGYEQYF. The rearrangement joins TRBV7-9 to TRBJ2-7; 7 bases line up with TRBD1. Looked up from germline, CDR1 is SEHNR and CDR2 is FQNEAQ (reference sequence). CDR3 length: 15 residues. V shed 6 bases, J shed 3 bases, and the junction held 11 bases outside the gene matches.

The chain combines TRBV28 with TRBJ1-2; D unclear. Germline V gene sequence: CDR1 MDHEN, CDR2 SYDVKM. The CDR3 sequence is 13 residues long. Between the trimmed V and J ends, which lost 4 bases and 9 bases, there was a span of 15 bases. The CDR3 sequence is CASSYGPRWSYTF. The DNA of the CDR3 is TGTGCCAGCAGTTACGGCCCGCGGTGGAGCTACACCTTC.

The J gene is TRBJ2-3, the V gene TRBV10-3, with TRBD2 identical over 11 bases. Germline V gene data show CDR1 as ENHRY and CDR2 as SYGVKD. The CDR3 extends over 14 amino acids. Losses at the gene ends were 7 bases for V and 6 bases for J; bases not matched to a gene: 6. CDR3 in amino acids: CAIKGTSGKDTQYF. The CDR3 DNA reads TGTGCCATCAAAGGGACTAGCGGTAAGGATACGCAGTATTTT.

The rearrangement links TRBV6-2 or TRBV6-3 to TRBJ2-2, with 8 bases fitting TRBD2. Germline-derived CDR1 and CDR2 are MNHEY and SVGEGT. The trim removed 4 bases at V and 6 bases at J, leaving 7 bases unmatched. The CDR3 has 15 residues. The CDR3 region has the DNA TGTGCCAGCAGTTCCGGGGTAGCGGGATCCGGGGAGCTGTTTTTT. Encoded protein: CASSSGVAGSGELFF.

The chain employs TRBV7-9 and TRBJ2-1; 15 bases line up with TRBD2. CDR3 length equals 19 residues. The V and J ends lost 5 bases and 7 bases, in that order; junction bases with no gene match: 15. The germline V gene has CDR1 SEHNR and CDR2 FQNEAQ (reference sequence). The CDR3 reads CASSPPGLAGGPPKNEQFF. DNA of the CDR3: TGTGCCAGCAGCCCGCCGGGACTAGCGGGAGGACCTCCCAAGAATGAGCAGTTCTTC.

J is TRBJ1-1 and V is TRBV28; 7 bases map to TRBD1. Per germline, CDR1 MDHEN and CDR2 SYDVKM. The CDR3 runs to 15 residues. Trimming cost V 6 bases and J 1 base; bases outside gene matches: 8. The CDR3 coding sequence is TGTGCCAGCAGAAAACGACAGGGCTGGAACACTGAAGCTTTCTTT. This codes for CASRKRQGWNTEAFF.

The gene calls are TRBV7-2 and TRBJ1-2, with unresolved D. The CDR3 is made up of 15 amino acids. Between the trimmed V and J ends, which lost 5 bases and 5 bases, there was a span of 18 bases. CDR1 and CDR2 (germline): SGHTA, FQGNSA. The CDR3 sequence: CASSPRVVTGYGYTF. The CDR3 coding sequence is TGTGCCAGCAGCCCACGGGTTGTTACGGGGTATGGCTACACCTTC.

The chain links TRBV13 to TRBJ1-2, with 8 bases fitting TRBD1. This CDR3 is built from 16 residues. Looked up from germline, CDR1 is PRHDT and CDR2 is FYEKMQ (reference sequence). With V trimmed by 0 bases and J by 8 bases, 11 bases remained unmatched. The CDR3 coding sequence is TGTGCCAGCAGCTTAGGTCGCCAGACAGGGGCAGGAGGCTACACCTTC. This translates into CASSLGRQTGAGGYTF.

V is TRBV30 and J is TRBJ2-7; 7 nucleotides agree with TRBD2. After removal of 2 bases from V and 1 base from J, the junction contained 5 bases not matched to a gene. CDR3 length: 14 amino acids. Germline CDR1 is GTSNPN and CDR2 is SVGIG (reference sequence). CDR3: CAWSIQRGSYEQYF. CDR3 DNA sequence: TGTGCCTGGAGTATCCAGCGGGGTTCCTACGAGCAGTACTTC.

The chain employs TRBV28 and TRBJ1-5; 8 bases are shared with TRBD1. V lost 5 bases, J lost 4 bases, and 10 bases stayed unmatched. The germline V gene has CDR1 MDHEN and CDR2 SYDVKM. The CDR3 is 16 amino acids. The CDR3 protein is CASSRDRTGRNQPQHF. CDR3 coding DNA: TGTGCCAGCAGTCGAGACCGGACAGGGCGGAATCAGCCCCAGCATTTT.

This CDR3 is CASSYNPGGTTEAFF. The CDR3, as DNA: TGCGCCAGCAGCTACAATCCAGGGGGAACCACTGAAGCTTTCTTT. The chain combines TRBV5-1 with TRBJ1-1, with 7 bases lining up with TRBD1. The CDR3 covers 15 residues. The V and J ends lost 3 bases and 4 bases, in that order; junction bases with no gene match: 9. Germline CDR1 reads SGHRS; CDR2 reads YFSETQ.

The V gene is TRBV7-2, the J gene TRBJ2-1; perhaps TRBD1 as D (7 bases). V lost 5 bases to trimming and J lost 1 base, with 24 bases between them. Looked up from germline, CDR1 is SGHTA and CDR2 is FQGNSA. The length of the CDR3 is 19 residues. DNA of the CDR3: TGTGCCAGCAGCCCGCGACAGGGATTAGGGAGCGGGTCCTACAATGAGCAGTTCTTC. It yields the protein CASSPRQGLGSGSYNEQFF.

The chain has TRBV7-6 and TRBJ2-3; D is unresolved. Germline CDR1 SGHVS, CDR2 FNYEAQ. Trimming took 1 base from V and 1 from J, leaving 9 bases between them. The CDR3 spans 15 residues. The CDR3 protein is CASSLVGVGTDTQYF. As DNA, the CDR3 is TGTGCCAGCAGCTTAGTCGGAGTGGGCACAGATACGCAGTATTTT. Full variable domain (missing parts from reference TRBV7-6 and TRBJ2-3): GAGVSQSPRYKVTKRGQDVALRCDPISGHVSLYWYRQALGQGPEFLTYFNYEAQQDKSGLPNDRFSAERPEGSISTLTIQRTEQRDSAMYRCASSLVGVGTDTQYFGPGTRLTVL.

The chain links TRBV24-1 to TRBJ1-4; a possible D gene is TRBD1 (5 bases). Looked up from germline, CDR1 is KGHDR and CDR2 is SFDVKD. V gave up 4 bases and J gave up 8 bases, with 16 bases separating them. The CDR3 is made up of 15 amino acids. CDR3: CATSEGGDPSEKLFF. CDR3 coding DNA: TGTGCCACCAGTGAGGGGGGAGACCCCTCGGAAAAACTGTTTTTT.

The CDR3 reads CASSSGPSPLHF. CDR3 bases: TGTGCCAGCAGCTCAGGGCCGTCACCCCTCCACTTT. The genes are TRBV7-9 and TRBJ1-6; D may be TRBD1 (5 bases). Looked up from germline, CDR1 is SEHNR and CDR2 is FQNEAQ (reference sequence). Deletions cut 4 bases from V and 10 bases from J, with 8 bases between. The CDR3 runs to 12 residues.

V and J are TRBV6-2 or TRBV6-3 and TRBJ2-5; 12 bases match TRBD1. This CDR3 spans 16 amino acids. The germline gives CDR1 MNHEY, CDR2 SVGEGT. The V segment lost 5 bases and the J segment 6 bases; nucleotides outside the gene matches: 10. In DNA, the CDR3 is TGTGCCAGCAGTAAACTTCCGGGACAGGGGGCGCAGACCCAGTACTTC. This gives the protein CASSKLPGQGAQTQYF.

With regard to this clone: A junction end diverges from the germline sequence, so it may reflect a read error. This chain joins TRBV7-7 and TRBJ2-1; D unclear. The CDR3 totals 13 residues. Looked up from germline, CDR1 is SSHAT and CDR2 is FNYEAQ (reference sequence). The CDR3 here is CASSPERDYEQFF. The CDR3 DNA sequence: TGTGCTAGCAGCCCCGAACGAGATTATGAGCAGTTCTTC.

The chain has TRBV28 and TRBJ1-5; 8 positions agree with TRBD1. Trimming cost V 6 bases and J 7 bases; bases outside gene matches: 14. CDR3 length: 16 residues. Per the germline V gene, CDR1 is MDHEN and CDR2 is SYDVKM. The CDR3 DNA is TGTGCCAGCAGGAGGACAGGGCCTCGGTCGGGGCAGCCCCAGCATTTT. Translating gives CASRRTGPRSGQPQHF.

The chain couples TRBV28 to TRBJ1-5, with 7 positions matching TRBD1. The V gene's germline CDR1 is MDHEN and CDR2 SYDVKM. The CDR3 length is 14 residues. V shed 6 bases, J shed 7 bases, and the junction held 9 bases outside the gene matches. CDR3 loop: CASRHSGTAQPQHF. In DNA, the CDR3 is TGTGCCAGCAGACATTCAGGGACAGCACAGCCCCAGCATTTT.

The CDR3 nucleotides read TGTGCCAGCAGTTACGCCGGGGAGACCCAGTACTTC. Its protein is CASSYAGETQYF. The V and J genes are TRBV6-5 and TRBJ2-5, with D hard to call. The CDR3 extends over 12 amino acids. Per germline, CDR1 MNHEY and CDR2 SVGAGI. Between the trimmed V and J ends, which lost 2 bases and 5 bases, there was a span of 6 bases.

The V and J genes are TRBV15 and TRBJ1-4; possible D gene TRBD1, 5 bases. V dropped 0 bases and J dropped 2 bases, with 13 bases sitting between them. Germline V CDR1 and CDR2: LNHNV, YYDKDF (reference sequence). The CDR3 runs 17 residues. CDR3 residues: CATSRDGRAWTNEKLFF. CDR3 nucleotides: TGTGCCACCAGCAGAGATGGCAGGGCCTGGACTAATGAAAAACTGTTTTTT.

This chain connects TRBV5-1 to TRBJ1-4; D call uncertain. The CDR3 extends over 16 amino acids. Trimming took off 4 bases at V and 3 bases at J, with 16 bases between the two ends. In germline, CDR1 is SGHRS, CDR2 YFSETQ. The CDR3 coding sequence is TGCGCCAGCAGCCCGGGTCCCGTCGCGGCTAATGAAAAACTGTTTTTT. Its protein product is CASSPGPVAANEKLFF.

The chain couples TRBV7-9 to TRBJ2-5; D is perhaps TRBD2 (6 bases). Germline values: CDR1 SEHNR, CDR2 FQNEAQ (reference sequence). Trimming shortened V by 3 bases and J by 7 bases, and 12 bases separated the two germline ends. The CDR3 consists of 13 residues. The chain's CDR3 is CASSFGDWATQYF. CDR3 DNA: TGTGCCAGCAGCTTTGGGGACTGGGCGACCCAGTACTTC. Supplemented by reference TRBV7-9 and TRBJ2-5, the full variable domain reads DTGVSQNPRHKITKRGQNVTFRCDPISEHNRLYWYRQTLGQGPEFLTYFQNEAQLEKSRLLSDRFSAERPKGSFSTLEIQRTEQGDSAMYLCASSFGDWATQYFGPGTRLLVL.

V usage is TRBV9 and J usage is TRBJ2-3, with TRBD2 identical over 9 bases. This CDR3 has 15 amino acids. The V gene's germline CDR1 is SGDLS and CDR2 YYNGEE. V shed 3 bases and J 5 bases; nucleotides not matched to a gene: 7. CDR3 nucleotides: TGTGCCAGCAGCGGTCCGGCGGGAGGGTTAGATACGCAGTATTTT. It encodes CASSGPAGGLDTQYF. Full variable domain (outside the CDR3, taken from reference TRBV9 and TRBJ2-3): DSGVTQTPKHLITATGQRVTLRCSPRSGDLSVYWYQQSLDQGLQFLIQYYNGEERAKGNILERFSAQQFPDLHSELNLSSLELGDSALYFCASSGPAGGLDTQYFGPGTRLTVL.

This clone was seen only once. The chain uses TRBV9 and TRBJ2-1, with a tentative D call TRBD2 (6 bases). Trimming pared 0 bases from V and 8 bases from J, leaving 15 bases between. Germline V gene data show CDR1 as SGDLS and CDR2 as YYNGEE. The CDR3 consists of 15 residues. CDR3 protein: CASSVGGHGEDEQFF. The CDR3 DNA reads TGTGCCAGCAGCGTAGGTGGACATGGGGAGGATGAGCAGTTCTTC.

This chain links TRBV11-2 with TRBJ2-1; 7 bases map to TRBD2. Germline CDR1 reads SGHAT; CDR2 reads FQNNGV. CDR3 length: 12 residues. J lost 15 bases, V lost 2 bases, and 7 bases had no gene match. The CDR3 spells CASSLLREHPFF. CDR3 coding DNA: TGTGCCAGCAGCTTATTGCGGGAGCATCCGTTCTTC.

CDR3 amino acids: CASISDRVGQPQHF. In DNA form, the CDR3 reads TGTGCCAGCATCTCCGACAGGGTTGGCCAGCCCCAGCATTTT. This sequence joins TRBV6-6 and TRBJ1-5; 7 nucleotides match TRBD1. CDR3 size: 14 residues. V shed 7 bases, J shed 7 bases, and the junction held 10 bases outside the gene matches. Germline CDR1 MNHNY, CDR2 SVGAGI (reference sequence).

V and J are TRBV2 and TRBJ2-7; D is perhaps TRBD1 (6 bases). Trimming cost V 5 bases and J 1 base, with 18 bases left between them. Germline CDR1 SNHLY, CDR2 FYNNEI. The CDR3 has 16 residues. The DNA for the CDR3 is TGTGCCAGCAGTCCTACAGGGAGTCCAGGGTCCTACGAGCAGTACTTC. As protein: CASSPTGSPGSYEQYF.

The V gene is TRBV30, the J gene TRBJ1-5; no reliable D call. The CDR3 is 13 amino acids. Germline-derived CDR1 and CDR2 are GTSNPN and SVGIG (reference sequence). V dropped 0 bases and J dropped 4 bases, with 7 bases sitting between them. This CDR3 is CAWSVTRNQPQHF. The DNA for the CDR3 is TGTGCCTGGAGTGTAACCCGGAATCAGCCCCAGCATTTT.